Listed below are T cell receptor beta chains from one sample, sequenced in a study of cytomegalovirus exposure and HLA in healthy donors. Only in-frame clones appear in the TCRdb table, and some are missing; sequencing was by immunoSEQ multiplex PCR. The sample contains about 140,000 clones, 9.7% of which appear only once. The sequencing sample was made of PBMCs. These receptor sequences come from a man aged 45-65 years in good health and CMV-seronegative. CDR3s include the opening cysteine and the closing phenylalanine or tryptophan. D genes are given only for firm matches. Not all rows give a size; the values are once, few, many and, for expanded clones, a class.

CASLPEREFTGELFF	TGTGCCAGCCTCCCAGAGCGGGAGTTCACCGGGGAGCTGTTTTTT	TRBV19	15	TRBD2	TRBJ2-2	-
CASSVTPSGANVLTF	TGTGCCAGCAGCGTAACTCCCTCTGGGGCCAACGTCCTGACTTTC	TRBV9	15	-	TRBJ2-6	-
CASSLEAGTPYEQYF	TGTGCCAGCAGCTTAGAAGCGGGAACCCCCTACGAGCAGTACTTC	TRBV7-9	15	TRBD2	TRBJ2-7	few
CASTDWTPSGRPSTDTQYF	TGCGCCAGCACCGACTGGACTCCTAGCGGGAGGCCGAGCACAGATACGCAGTATTTT	TRBV10-2	19	TRBD2	TRBJ2-3	-
CASSAYRGETGELFF	TGTGCCAGCAGTGCCTACAGGGGGGAAACCGGGGAGCTGTTTTTT	TRBV2	15	TRBD1	TRBJ2-2	few
CASSFGQVSSYEQYF	TGCGCCAGCAGCTTTGGACAGGTCAGCTCCTACGAGCAGTACTTC	TRBV5-1	15	TRBD1	TRBJ2-7	few
CASSQPGHLLPHNEQFF	TGCGCCAGCAGTCAACCGGGACATCTATTGCCACACAATGAGCAGTTCTTC	TRBV5-1	17	-	TRBJ2-1	few
CASSPRGSGGASYEQYF	TGTGCCAGCAGCCCTAGGGGTAGCGGGGGGGCTTCCTACGAGCAGTACTTC	TRBV7-2	17	TRBD2	TRBJ2-7	few
CSVGGGWTLSETQYF	TGCAGCGTTGGGGGGGGGTGGACGCTATCGGAGACCCAGTACTTC	TRBV29-1	15	TRBD2	TRBJ2-5	few
CASQGKGAQETQYF	TGTGCCAGCCAGGGAAAGGGGGCCCAAGAGACCCAGTACTTC	TRBV2	14	TRBD1	TRBJ2-5	few
CASSEAGLADTQYF	TGTGCCAGCAGTGAAGCGGGACTAGCAGATACGCAGTATTTT	TRBV6-1	14	TRBD2	TRBJ2-3	few
CASSSPRGRETQYF	TGCGCCAGCAGCTCCCCAAGGGGGAGAGAGACCCAGTACTTC	TRBV5-1	14	-	TRBJ2-5	-
CASQKKFLGQANGYTF	TGTGCCAGCCAAAAGAAGTTCTTGGGGCAGGCTAATGGCTACACCTTC	TRBV19	16	-	TRBJ1-2	few
CSVTDRAGIETQYF	TGCAGCGTTACGGACAGGGCGGGGATTGAGACCCAGTACTTC	TRBV29-1	14	TRBD1	TRBJ2-5	few
CASSAPGALMNTEAFF	TGTGCCAGCAGTGCCCCAGGGGCCTTAATGAACACTGAAGCTTTCTTT	TRBV25-1	16	-	TRBJ1-1	few
CASSLVASTYEQYF	TGCGCCAGCAGCTTGGTAGCTAGCACCTACGAGCAGTACTTC	TRBV5-1	14	-	TRBJ2-7	few
CASQGQGFNQPQHF	TGTGCCAGCCAGGGACAGGGCTTCAATCAGCCCCAGCATTTT	TRBV2	14	TRBD1	TRBJ1-5	once
CASSFSRGQVVATNEKLFF	TGTGCCAGCAGCTTCTCTCGGGGACAGGTAGTTGCAACTAATGAAAAACTGTTTTTT	TRBV7-8	19	TRBD1	TRBJ1-4	-
CASSPRLVEGNIQYF	TGTGCCAGCAGTCCTAGACTAGTGGAGGGAAACATTCAGTACTTC	TRBV28	15	-	TRBJ2-4	few
CASSWLRGQPATDTQYF	TGTGCCAGCAGTTGGTTAAGGGGACAGCCTGCGACAGATACGCAGTATTTT	TRBV27	17	TRBD1	TRBJ2-3	-
CASRSGGGSNYGYTF	TGTGCCAGCCGCTCTGGTGGCGGCAGCAACTATGGCTACACCTTC	TRBV7-8	15	-	TRBJ1-2	-
CASSGPPTGGEQYF	TGTGCCAGCAGTGGTCCCCCGACAGGGGGAGAGCAGTACTTC	TRBV6-5	14	TRBD1	TRBJ2-7	-
CASSVMGLAGIGELFF	TGTGCCAGCAGCGTGATGGGACTAGCGGGGATCGGGGAGCTGTTTTTT	TRBV11-2	16	TRBD2	TRBJ2-2	few
CASSPQSVSTGELFF	TGCGCCAGCAGCCCCCAATCCGTCAGCACCGGGGAGCTGTTTTTT	TRBV5-1	15	-	TRBJ2-2	few
CASSPTSGGFDEQFF	TGCGCCAGCAGCCCGACTAGCGGGGGGTTCGATGAGCAGTTCTTC	TRBV5-1	15	TRBD2	TRBJ2-1	-
CASSFLRRGEQFF	TGTGCCAGCAGCTTCCTTCGACGGGGGGAGCAGTTCTTC	TRBV7-3	13	-	TRBJ2-1	few
CASSTPHGSNTEAFF	TGTGCCAGCAGCACTCCCCACGGTTCCAACACTGAAGCTTTCTTT	TRBV13	15	-	TRBJ1-1	few
CSGRDRGRHTEAFF	TGCAGCGGCCGGGACAGGGGACGGCACACTGAAGCTTTCTTT	TRBV29-1	14	TRBD1	TRBJ1-1	few
CASSLEAGGTGGIYEQYF	TGTGCCAGCAGCTTAGAGGCGGGCGGGACAGGGGGCATCTACGAGCAGTACTTC	TRBV7-6	18	TRBD1	TRBJ2-7	-
CASRTQGRANEQYF	TGTGCCAGCAGAACCCAGGGAAGGGCAAACGAGCAGTACTTC	TRBV28	14	-	TRBJ2-7	-
CATSSSGTASETQYF	TGTGCCACCAGCAGCTCCGGGACAGCGTCGGAGACCCAGTACTTC	TRBV15	15	TRBD1	TRBJ2-5	-
CASSLGEGRNSPLHF	TGCGCCAGCAGCTTGGGGGAGGGCCGGAATTCACCCCTCCACTTT	TRBV5-1	15	-	TRBJ1-6	-
CAVMGFSMNEQFF	TGTGCCGTCATGGGCTTCTCAATGAATGAGCAGTTCTTC	TRBV19	13	-	TRBJ2-1	-
CASSATPGLYGYTF	TGTGCCAGCAGTGCGACGCCAGGCCTCTATGGCTACACCTTC	TRBV2	14	-	TRBJ1-2	few
CASSPSGTGTLGQYF	TGTGCCAGCAGCCCATCCGGGACAGGGACCTTGGGGCAGTACTTC	TRBV5-4	15	TRBD1	TRBJ2-7	-
CASSLSRDRVSAFF	TGTGCCAGCAGCTTAAGCAGGGACAGGGTTTCGGCTTTCTTT	TRBV7-9	14	TRBD1	TRBJ1-1	-
CASSQDSQGIYNEQFF	TGTGCCAGCAGCCAAGATTCTCAGGGAATATACAATGAGCAGTTCTTC	TRBV4-2	16	-	TRBJ2-1	-
CASSPTGDWNQPQHF	TGTGCCAGCAGCCCAACCGGGGATTGGAATCAGCCCCAGCATTTT	TRBV7-9	15	-	TRBJ1-5	few
CASSPLTSFTGELFF	TGTGCCAGCAGCCCCTTGACTAGCTTTACCGGGGAGCTGTTTTTT	TRBV14	15	TRBD2	TRBJ2-2	-
CASRGPGTEQYF	TGTGCCAGCAGGGGCCCAGGCACCGAGCAGTACTTC	TRBV6-5	12	-	TRBJ2-7	-
CAISESPQGNYGYTF	TGTGCCATCAGTGAGTCCCCACAGGGGAACTATGGCTACACCTTC	TRBV10-3	15	TRBD1	TRBJ1-2	-
CAWSVRGQGADTQYF	TGTGCCTGGAGTGTCCGGGGACAGGGGGCAGATACGCAGTATTTT	TRBV30	15	TRBD1	TRBJ2-3	few
CATGWREGETQYF	TGTGCCACCGGTTGGCGGGAGGGGGAGACCCAGTACTTC	TRBV19	13	TRBD2	TRBJ2-5	-
CASSLEGQGVTEAFF	TGCGCCAGCAGCTTGGAGGGACAGGGAGTTACTGAAGCTTTCTTT	TRBV5-1	15	TRBD1	TRBJ1-1	-
CASSIRRELTDTQYF	TGTGCCAGTAGTATACGGCGGGAGCTGACAGATACGCAGTATTTT	TRBV19	15	TRBD2	TRBJ2-3	few
CAWSVGGPETQYF	TGTGCCTGGAGTGTCGGGGGGCCAGAGACCCAGTACTTC	TRBV30	13	-	TRBJ2-5	few
CSVGTGGFGSGNTIYF	TGCAGCGTCGGGACAGGGGGTTTCGGGTCTGGAAACACCATATATTTT	TRBV29-1	16	TRBD1	TRBJ1-3	-
CASSSGQGYEQYF	TGTGCCAGCTCATCGGGACAGGGGTACGAGCAGTACTTC	TRBV18	13	TRBD1	TRBJ2-7	-
CASSLGQREGWETQYF	TGCGCCAGCAGCTTGGGCCAGCGGGAGGGCTGGGAGACCCAGTACTTC	TRBV5-1	16	TRBD2	TRBJ2-5	-
CASSPGLAGAGNEQFF	TGTGCTAGCAGCCCCGGACTAGCGGGGGCCGGGAATGAGCAGTTCTTC	TRBV7-7	16	TRBD2	TRBJ2-1	-
CASSLVLAGGPYEQYF	TGTGCCAGCAGTTTAGTATTAGCGGGGGGTCCCTACGAGCAGTACTTC	TRBV28	16	TRBD2	TRBJ2-7	few
CASSPRQDRTYEQYF	TGTGCCAGCAGCCCTCGACAGGATAGGACCTACGAGCAGTACTTC	TRBV9	15	-	TRBJ2-7	-
CASSESRDRGNEKLFF	TGTGCCAGCAGCGAAAGCCGGGACAGGGGTAATGAAAAACTGTTTTTT	TRBV6-1	16	TRBD1	TRBJ1-4	-
CAWSVLDTQYF	TGTGCCTGGAGTGTCCTTGATACGCAGTATTTT	TRBV30	11	-	TRBJ2-3	few
CASSSRVREQYF	TGTGCCAGCAGCTCCAGGGTGAGAGAGCAGTACTTC	TRBV13	12	-	TRBJ2-7	-
CASTPGTGSDGYTF	TGTGCCAGCACGCCCGGGACAGGGAGCGATGGCTACACCTTC	TRBV6-1	14	TRBD1	TRBJ1-2	-